This TCR beta chain emerged from a study of blood T cell repertoires in COVID-19. On the study more broadly: COVID-19 samples collected from the United States, Italy and Spain covered acute and convalescent phases. T cells, B-cell-depleted T cells, or PBMCs provided the cDNA or gDNA that served as material.

The CDR3 runs 14 residues. The ends were cut back, 1 base at V and 1 base at J, with 7 bases in the middle. Germline loops: CDR1 LGHDT, CDR2 YNNKEL (reference sequence). Note on this clone: Other DNA sequences of this sample code for an identical CDR3.

Method: immunoSEQ multiplex PCR; TCRdb's copy keeps in-frame clones and lacks some. The table shows 650,000 to 800,000 clones, with 75% to 90% occurring only once. The V gene is TRBV3-1 (or the pseudogene TRBV3-2), the J gene TRBJ1-1; possibly TRBD1 for D (5 bases). This clonotype originated in a woman under 30 with acute or convalescent COVID-19. The sample consisted of peripheral blood. CDR3 sequence (DNA): TGTGCCAGCAGCCAAGGGCAGGGGAACACTGAAGCTTTCTTT. Encoded protein: CASSQGQGNTEAFF.